This T cell receptor beta chain was obtained from a study of somatic mutations in cytotoxic T cells in rheumatoid arthritis. With 0 bases clipped from V and 5 bases from J, the junction kept 2 bases outside the gene matches. Germline CDR1 and CDR2: SGHDT and YYEEEE. This CDR3 is built from 14 residues. Sequencing was performed with immunoSEQ multiplex PCR; in TCRdb, only in-frame clones are kept and a portion is missing. The sample yields some 20,000 clones, 73% seen once. A few counts support this clone. The receptor was isolated from a woman aged 55-75 years in good health. The sequenced material came from CD8+ T cells sorted from blood. J is TRBJ1-1 and V is TRBV5-6; 9 bases line up with TRBD1. CDR3 protein: CASSLVGQGTEAFF. CDR3 DNA: TGTGCCAGCAGCTTGGTGGGACAGGGAACTGAAGCTTTCTTT. Full variable domain (outside the CDR3, taken from reference TRBV5-6 and TRBJ1-1): DAGVTQSPTHLIKTRGQQVTLRCSPKSGHDTVSWYQQALGQGPQFIFQYYEEEERQRGNFPDRFSGHQFPNYSSELNVNALLLGDSALYLCASSLVGQGTEAFFGQGTRLTVV.